What follows are 20 T cell receptor beta chains derived from one specimen sequenced in a study of metastatic and nonmetastatic thyroid tumors. TCRdb re-called the PCR reads through MiXCR. The sample includes about 25,000 clones, roughly 21% of them seen just once. Thyroid surgery was performed in patients who had received no treatment beforehand. The specimen was blood. The receptors come from a male donor with papillary thyroid cancer or a benign thyroid nodule (not recorded which). Some clones in this sample may be carry-over from other donors' samples.

This clone is categorized as medium-sized. The V gene is TRBV12-3 or TRBV12-4, the J gene TRBJ1-1; D unclear. V was shortened by 5 bases and J by 5 bases, with 15 bases between the two germline ends. The CDR3 sequence is 14 residues long. CDR3 loop: CASSPLTRGTEAFF. CDR3 DNA: TGTGCCAGCAGTCCGCTAACGCGGGGTACTGAAGCTTTCTTT.

This clone showed up just a few times. The chain links TRBV29-1 to TRBJ1-1; 7 bases align to TRBD1. The CDR3 has 16 amino acids. J lost 5 bases, V lost 3 bases, and 15 bases had no gene match. Per germline, CDR1 SQVTM and CDR2 ANQGSEA. Here the CDR3 reads CSVDLWGVGGWTEAFF. DNA for the CDR3: TGCAGCGTTGACCTCTGGGGGGTAGGGGGCTGGACTGAAGCTTTCTTT.

Ten or more counts support this clone. The CDR3 nucleotides read TGTGCCAGCAGTACCACGGGAGACGGGGCAGATACGCAGTATTTT. Its protein product is CASSTTGDGADTQYF. The V and J genes are TRBV11-2 and TRBJ2-3; a weak D match, TRBD2 (6 bases). Looked up from germline, CDR1 is SGHAT and CDR2 is FQNNGV. This CDR3 has 15 residues. V shed 6 bases and J shed 4 bases, with 17 bases lying between them.

This clone was counted at least ten times. J is TRBJ2-3 and V is TRBV20-1; 7 positions agree with TRBD2. V gave up 0 bases and J gave up 5 bases; unmatched junction bases: 5. CDR3 length: 14 residues. CDR1 DFQATT and CDR2 SNEGSKA come from the germline V gene (reference sequence). The CDR3 DNA sequence: TGCAGTGCTAGAGAACCCGGGACTAAAGATACGCAGTATTTT. It is translated as CSAREPGTKDTQYF.

This clone was recorded at least ten times. Other nucleotide sequences from this sample produce the same CDR3. This chain links TRBV29-1 with TRBJ2-5; the D is unclear. CDR1 is SQVTM, CDR2 ANQGSEA, per germline. CDR3 length equals 12 residues. CDR3 loop: CSVVGSQETQYF. The CDR3 bases are TGCAGTGTAGTAGGCTCGCAAGAGACCCAGTACTTC.

The chain has TRBV28 and TRBJ2-7; TRBD2 matches 7 bases. Germline V CDR1 and CDR2: MDHEN, SYDVKM. CDR3 length equals 13 residues. Germline trimming cut 7 bases from V and 4 bases from J; bases unmatched to any gene: 7. This CDR3 reads CASTLGGSYEQYF. In DNA, the CDR3 is TGTGCCAGCACCTTGGGGGGGTCATACGAGCAGTACTTC.

The genes are TRBV11-2 and TRBJ2-1; 7 bases map to TRBD1. From germline, CDR1 is SGHAT and CDR2 FQNNGV. The junction had 14 bases not matched to a gene; V was cut back by 4 bases and J by 8 bases. This CDR3 is 16 amino acids long. The CDR3 nucleotides read TGTGCCAGCAGCTCCTATGGGGGTTACAGGGGATATGAGCAGTTCTTC. Its translation: CASSSYGGYRGYEQFF.

This clone was detected ten times or more. Being one base from a much bigger clone, this may be a read error. The chain employs TRBV3-1 and TRBJ1-2; the D is unclear. There are 15 residues in the CDR3. The germline V gene has CDR1 LGHDT and CDR2 YNNKEL (reference sequence). CDR3 loop: CVSSQGRVGGYGYTF. DNA for the CDR3: TGTGTCAGCAGCCAAGGTCGGGTAGGAGGCTATGGCTACACCTTC.

This clone showed up many times. Being one base from a much bigger clone, this may be a read error. The sample holds other DNA sequences that translate to the same CDR3. This chain joins TRBV20-1 and TRBJ1-5; D call uncertain. Germline lookup yields CDR1 DFQATT and CDR2 SNEGSKA (reference sequence). The CDR3 spans 15 residues. V lost 2 bases to trimming and J lost 4 bases, with 15 bases between them. The CDR3 loop reads CSARLGGWRNQPQHF. The CDR3 nucleotides are TGCAGTGCTAGATTAGGTGGTTGGAGGAATCAGCCCCAGCATTTT.

This clone was seen at least ten times. This chain's CDR3 is CASTFGGTRDDEQFF. The DNA for the CDR3 is TGTGCCAGCACCTTCGGGGGGACTAGGGACGATGAGCAGTTCTTC. The chain employs TRBV28 and TRBJ2-1; 8 bases line up with TRBD2. There are 15 residues in the CDR3. V lost 7 bases to trimming and J lost 8 bases; unmatched junction nucleotides: 13. Looked up from germline, CDR1 is MDHEN and CDR2 is SYDVKM.

This clone showed up many times. The chain has TRBV20-1 and TRBJ2-1; 10 bases match TRBD2. This CDR3 spans 18 amino acids. The germline CDR1 and CDR2 sequences are DFQATT and SNEGSKA (reference sequence). The V gene end was trimmed by 3 bases and the J gene end by 1 base; junction bases not matched to a gene: 12. The CDR3 bases are TGCAGTGCTAGTAGGGCTAGCGGGAGTATGAGGTCCTACAATGAGCAGTTCTTC. Translation: CSASRASGSMRSYNEQFF.

This clone appeared a single time. The chain uses TRBV5-4 and TRBJ1-1; D gene unclear. This CDR3 contains 14 residues. Germline assignment: CDR1 SGHNT and CDR2 YYREEE (reference sequence). Trimming stripped 4 bases from V and 0 bases from J, with 10 bases between. The CDR3 sequence is CASSPCVLNTEAFF. CDR3 nucleotides: TGTGCCAGCAGCCCATGTGTGCTGAACACTGAAGCTTTCTTT.

This clone appeared many times. This may be a read error: a much more frequent sequence differs by one nucleotide. In DNA form, the CDR3 reads TGTGCCAGCATGACCTCGCTTAATGAGCAGTTCTTC. Its protein product is CASMTSLNEQFF. This chain connects TRBV6-2 or TRBV6-3 to TRBJ2-1; D is undetermined. Germline CDR1 reads MNHEY; CDR2 reads SVGEGT. V was shortened by 7 bases and J by 7 bases, with 11 bases between the two germline ends. The CDR3 is 12 residues long.

As regards this clone: At one of its ends the junction is not consistent with the germline gene, which may arise from a read error. Distinct nucleotide sequences in the sample also encode this CDR3. This chain links TRBV5-1 with TRBJ2-1, with TRBD2 matching 7 bases. The germline V gene encodes CDR1 SGHRS and CDR2 YFSETQ. The CDR3 covers 16 residues. The CDR3 sequence: CASSWSAVGRAHEQFF. The CDR3 DNA sequence: TGTGCCAGCAGCTGGAGTGCGGTGGGGAGGGCGCATGAGCAGTTCTTC.

This clone was recorded many times. One end of the junction fails to match germline, which may point to a read error. This same CDR3 is encoded by further DNA sequences in the sample. This sequence joins TRBV9 and TRBJ1-1, with D hard to call. The CDR3 runs 13 residues. CDR1 and CDR2 (germline): SGDLS, YYNGEE. CDR3 in DNA: TGTGCCAGCAGCGTAGAGAAGAACACTGAAGCCTTCTTT. Translating gives CASSVEKNTEAFF. The full variable domain, rest sourced from reference TRBV9 and TRBJ1-1, is DSGVTQTPKHLITATGQRVTLRCSPRSGDLSVYWYQQSLDQGLQFLIQYYNGEERAKGNILERFSAQQFPDLHSELNLSSLELGDSALYFCASSVEKNTEAFFGQGTRLTVV.

The rearrangement joins TRBV7-9 to TRBJ1-3; 11 positions match TRBD1. J was trimmed by 3 bases and V by 5 bases; bases with no gene match: 3. The CDR3 sequence is 15 residues long. CDR1 and CDR2 (germline): SEHNR, FQNEAQ (reference sequence). CDR3 nucleotide sequence: TGTGCCAGCAGCCCGGGACAGGGGGTTGGAAACACCATATATTTT. The encoded protein is CASSPGQGVGNTIYF.

In this sample, this clone turned up many times. As DNA, the CDR3 is TGTGCCAGCAGGCCTCGGGGGACTAGCTCAGAGACCCAGTACTTC. Translated, it gives CASRPRGTSSETQYF. The rearrangement uses TRBV7-2 and TRBJ2-5, with 9 bases matching TRBD2. The germline CDR1 and CDR2 sequences are SGHTA and FQGNSA. J lost 4 bases, V lost 6 bases, and 9 bases had no gene match. This CDR3 contains 15 residues.

In this sample, this clone is medium-sized. This sequence joins TRBV6-1 and TRBJ2-5; 12 bases fit TRBD2. Germline assignment: CDR1 MNHNS and CDR2 SASEGT. The trim removed 6 bases at V and 4 bases at J, leaving 3 bases unmatched. The CDR3 runs 14 residues. The CDR3 coding sequence is TGTGCCAGCAGGAGACTAGCGGGAGTAGAGACCCAGTACTTC. Its translation: CASRRLAGVETQYF.

Ten or more counts support this clone. The chain uses TRBV4-3 and TRBJ2-2, with TRBD2 matching over 12 bases. This CDR3 is built from 18 residues. With 1 base clipped from V and 0 bases from J, the junction kept 3 bases outside the gene matches. Looked up from germline, CDR1 is LGHNA and CDR2 is YSLEER. The CDR3 DNA follows: TGCGCCAGCAGCCAAGGGGCTAGCGGGAGGGCGAACACCGGGGAGCTGTTTTTT. This gives the protein CASSQGASGRANTGELFF.

This clone was detected ten times or more. This chain joins TRBV27 and TRBJ2-3; 10 positions agree with TRBD1. V shed 6 bases, J shed 8 bases, and the junction held 8 bases outside the gene matches. The CDR3 length is 14 residues. The germline CDR1 and CDR2 sequences are MNHEY and SMNVEV (reference sequence). CDR3: CASSSRQGAGTQYF. The CDR3 nucleotides read TGTGCCAGCAGCTCTCGACAGGGGGCGGGTACGCAGTATTTT.